The 16 T cell receptor beta chains below come from one sample, sequenced in a study of T cell repertoires in cytomegalovirus infection (dated by TCRdb to between 2018 and 2021). For sequencing, an Illumina HiSeq 1500 was employed. TCRdb itself trimmed the public reads at Q25 with fastp, ran MiXCR and retained productive beta chains. Identical CDR3 proteins give one entry, which carries the most common genes and DNA. The sample table records around 320,000 distinct CDR3 sequences; roughly 9.5% of these occur just once. Around 4.5% of the sample rests with the top ten. The specimen was PBMCs. These receptors all come from a human donor in good health (CMV status not recorded). Some clones in this sample may be carry-over from other donors' samples.

This clonotype came up many times. V is TRBV7-8 and J is TRBJ2-2; D gene unclear. The CDR3 totals 15 residues. V shed 2 bases and J shed 1 base, with 8 bases lying between them. Germline V lookup: CDR1 SGHVS, CDR2 FQNEAQ. In DNA, the CDR3 is TGTGCCAGCAGCTTATGGACGGTGAACACCGGGGAGCTGTTTTTT. Its translation is CASSLWTVNTGELFF.

This sequence joins TRBV4-3 and TRBJ1-6, with 7 bases matching TRBD1. This CDR3 is built from 18 residues. Germline V gives CDR1 LGHNA, CDR2 YSLEER. V was clipped by 1 base and J by 0 bases; unmatched bases: 6. CDR3 sequence: CASSQVGGDSSYNSPLHF. The DNA of the CDR3 is TGCGCCAGCAGCCAAGTAGGGGGGGACAGCTCCTATAATTCACCCCTCCACTTT.

This clonotype was counted only a few times. This chain connects TRBV5-4 to TRBJ1-6; D remains unclear. V was clipped by 2 bases and J by 10 bases, with 7 bases between them. The CDR3 consists of 12 residues. Germline V gives CDR1 SGHNT, CDR2 YYREEE (reference sequence). The DNA for the CDR3 is TGTGCCAGCAGCTTCCGCGGGTCACCCCTCCACTTT. Translating gives CASSFRGSPLHF.

V and J are TRBV6-2 or TRBV6-3 and TRBJ2-3; TRBD1 or TRBD2 may be the D gene (5 bases each). The CDR3 has 15 amino acids. The V gene's germline CDR1 is MNHEY and CDR2 SVGEGT. The V end was cut by 8 bases, the J end by 6 bases, with 21 bases between. Here the CDR3 DNA reads TGTGCCAGCCTATTCGGGACCAATGCACTCGATACGCAGTATTTT. This translates into CASLFGTNALDTQYF.

J is TRBJ1-2 and V is TRBV27, with 7 bases that match TRBD1. Germline CDR1 and CDR2: MNHEY and SMNVEV (reference sequence). The V segment lost 6 bases and the J segment 7 bases; nucleotides outside the gene matches: 11. The CDR3 loop spans 14 amino acids. CDR3 sequence: CASSTDRAPGGYTF. The CDR3 DNA reads TGTGCCAGCAGCACCGACAGGGCCCCCGGTGGCTACACCTTC.

This clonotype was recorded a few times. The genes are TRBV6-2 or TRBV6-3 and TRBJ1-1; 9 nucleotides align to TRBD1. V was pared by 8 bases and J by 5 bases, with 6 bases of the junction left unmatched. Looked up from germline, CDR1 is MNHEY and CDR2 is SVGEGT. The CDR3 is 13 residues long. The DNA for the CDR3 is TGTGCCAGCCAGGGACAGGGTTCGACTGAAGCTTTCTTT. It specifies CASQGQGSTEAFF.

A word on this clonotype: The conserved phenylalanine or tryptophan is not found at the CDR3 terminus, so this likely reflects a read error. Because the CDR3's place on the DNA is in doubt, the DNA is left out and the CDR3 is given as listed by TCRdb. The V and J genes are TRBV7-4 and TRBJ1-4; the table's D call, TRBD1, has no DNA check behind it. The CDR3 is 14 amino acids long, termini counted. Germline V gene data show CDR1 as SGHVT and CDR2 as SQSDAQ. The CDR3 spells CASSSGTGTGKLCV.

This clonotype was counted many times. This sequence joins TRBV7-6 and TRBJ2-2; 8 bases are shared with TRBD2. This CDR3 is 16 amino acids long. Germline lookup yields CDR1 SGHVS and CDR2 FNYEAQ. The V gene end was trimmed by 0 bases and the J gene end by 5 bases; junction bases not matched to a gene: 5. The CDR3 sequence is CASSLAGLAGTGELFF. DNA of the CDR3: TGTGCCAGCAGCTTAGCGGGGCTAGCGGGTACCGGGGAGCTGTTTTTT.

Remarks on this clonotype: A much larger clone lies a single base off, so this may be a read error. This rearrangement joins TRBV4-3 to TRBJ2-6, with a tentative D call TRBD1 (5 bases). The CDR3 has 13 amino acids. Germline V lookup: CDR1 LGHNA, CDR2 YSLEER. CDR3 coding DNA: TGCGCCAGCAGGTCCTCTGGGGCCAACGTCCTGGCTTTC. Translation: CASRSSGANVLAF.

Ten or more counts support this clonotype. This rearrangement joins TRBV7-2 to TRBJ1-6, with TRBD1 identical over 7 bases. From germline, CDR1 is SGHTA and CDR2 FQGNSA. The CDR3 contains 15 residues. Trimming cost V 5 bases and J 5 bases; bases outside gene matches: 6. CDR3 bases: TGTGCCAGCAGCACTCGACAGGGCAATAATTCACCCCTCCACTTT. Protein: CASSTRQGNNSPLHF.

V gene TRBV28 combines with J gene TRBJ2-3; unclear D gene. CDR1 and CDR2 (germline): MDHEN, SYDVKM. V lost 4 bases, J lost 1 base, and 6 bases lay in between. This CDR3 region has 13 residues. CDR3 protein: CASSSLGTDTQYF. CDR3 in DNA: TGTGCCAGCAGTTCCCTGGGCACAGATACGCAGTATTTT.

This clonotype has ten or more counts. The chain employs TRBV7-2 and TRBJ2-2; D remains ambiguous. V lost 4 bases and J lost 4, with 13 bases in between. Germline V gene lookup returns CDR1 SGHTA and CDR2 FQGNSA. CDR3 length: 15 amino acids. The CDR3 nucleotides are TGTGCCAGCAGCTCGACTTCTTATGTCACCGGGGAGCTGTTTTTT. It is translated as CASSSTSYVTGELFF.

This clonotype was observed a handful of times. CDR3 amino acids: CSARGGRQHQPQHF. Here the CDR3 DNA reads TGCAGTGCTAGAGGCGGACGGCAACATCAGCCCCAGCATTTT. The rearrangement links TRBV20-1 to TRBJ1-5; D is undetermined. This CDR3 has 14 residues. CDR1 is DFQATT, CDR2 SNEGSKA, per germline (reference sequence). Trimming took off 1 base at V and 5 bases at J, with 12 bases between the two ends.

This clonotype occurred a few times. The chain combines TRBV29-1 with TRBJ1-1; 11 nucleotides line up with TRBD1. The germline gives CDR1 SQVTM, CDR2 ANQGSEA. V shed 5 bases, J shed 7 bases, and the junction held 6 bases outside the gene matches. This CDR3 has 13 amino acids. The DNA of the CDR3 is TGCAGCGTTAGGACAGGGGGCAGAGGTGAAGCTTTCTTT. It yields the protein CSVRTGGRGEAFF. Drawing the rest from reference TRBV29-1 and TRBJ1-1, the complete variable domain is SAVISQKPSRDICQRGTSLTIQCQVDSQVTMMFWYRQQPGQSLTLIATANQGSEATYESGFVIDKFPISRPNLTFSTLTVSNMSPEDSSIYLCSVRTGGRGEAFFGQGTRLTVV.

This clonotype was picked up a small number of times. The chain is built from TRBV6-5 and TRBJ2-1; TRBD1 agrees at 7 bases. V dropped 4 bases and J dropped 2; count of bases not matched to a gene: 8. The germline V gene encodes CDR1 MNHEY and CDR2 SVGAGI. The length of the CDR3 is 16 residues. CDR3 in DNA: TGTGCCAGCAGTTCCCTCCGGGGACAGACCTACAATGAGCAGTTCTTC. Translation: CASSSLRGQTYNEQFF.

The chain recombines TRBV7-3 with TRBJ2-7; possibly TRBD2 for D (5 bases). In germline, CDR1 is SGHTA, CDR2 FQGTGA. CDR3 length: 16 amino acids. The V end lost 5 bases, the J end lost 2 bases, and 19 bases lay between the germline ends. The CDR3 DNA reads TGTGCCAGCAGCCCTATGGTTGCGGGCCGTACCTACGAGCAGTACTTC. This encodes CASSPMVAGRTYEQYF.